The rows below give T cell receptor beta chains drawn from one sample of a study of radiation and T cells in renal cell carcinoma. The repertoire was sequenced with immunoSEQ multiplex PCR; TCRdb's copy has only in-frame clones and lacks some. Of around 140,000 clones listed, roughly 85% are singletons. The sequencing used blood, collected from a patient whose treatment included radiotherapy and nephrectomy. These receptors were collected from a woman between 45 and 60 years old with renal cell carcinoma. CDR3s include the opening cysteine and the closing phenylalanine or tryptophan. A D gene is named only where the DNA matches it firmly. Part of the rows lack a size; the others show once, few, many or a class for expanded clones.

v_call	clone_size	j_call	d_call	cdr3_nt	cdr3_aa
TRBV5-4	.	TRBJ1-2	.	TGTGCCAGCAGCTTGAGGGGTAACTATGGCTACACCTTC	CASSLRGNYGYTF
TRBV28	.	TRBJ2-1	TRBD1	TGTGCCAGCATCACAGGGGGGCGCAATGAGCAGTTCTTC	CASITGGRNEQFF
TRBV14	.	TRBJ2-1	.	TGTGCCAGCAGCAAGCTTACGGGAGCCTACAATGAGCAGTTCTTC	CASSKLTGAYNEQFF
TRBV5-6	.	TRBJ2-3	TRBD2	TGTGCCAGCAGCGCTACCGGGACTAGCTATGGGAAAGATACGCAGTATTTT	CASSATGTSYGKDTQYF
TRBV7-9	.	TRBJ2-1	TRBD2	TGTGCCAGCAGCTTAGAGCTGGGACTAGCCGCCGGGGAGTTCTTC	CASSLELGLAAGEFF
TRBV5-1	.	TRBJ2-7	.	TGCGCCAGCAGCCCCCGGGACGGCTCCTACGAGCAGTACTTC	CASSPRDGSYEQYF
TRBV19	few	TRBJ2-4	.	TGTGCCAGTAGTATAGTAACCCTAGCCAAAAACATTCAGTACTTC	CASSIVTLAKNIQYF
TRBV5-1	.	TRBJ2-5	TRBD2	TGCGCCAGCAGCCCGACTAGCGGGAGTGAACAGACCCAGTACTTC	CASSPTSGSEQTQYF
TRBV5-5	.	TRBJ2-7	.	TGTGCCAGCAGCTTGGTGGGCTCCTACGAGCAGTACTTC	CASSLVGSYEQYF
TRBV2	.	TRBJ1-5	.	TGTGCCAGCAGGACAGGAGTTAGCAATCAGCCCCAGCATTTT	CASRTGVSNQPQHF
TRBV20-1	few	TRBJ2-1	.	TGCAGTGCTAGAGACGGCCCTGAGCAGTTCTTC	CSARDGPEQFF
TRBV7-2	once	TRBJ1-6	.	TGTGCCAGCAGCTCCCGAAATCCGAGGGCTGGATCACCCCTCCACTTT	CASSSRNPRAGSPLHF
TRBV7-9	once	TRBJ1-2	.	TGTGCCAGCAGCCGCTCGCTCCGGGGCGCGGGTGGCTACACCTTC	CASSRSLRGAGGYTF
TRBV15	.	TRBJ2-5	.	TGTGCCACCAGCAGAGATCGCCAGGGAGAGACCCAGTACTTC	CATSRDRQGETQYF
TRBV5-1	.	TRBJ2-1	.	TGCGCCAGTGTGCGGACTCCGGATTACTACAATGAGCAGTTCTTC	CASVRTPDYYNEQFF
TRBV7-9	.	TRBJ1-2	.	TGTGCCAGCAGCTTAGGGGAGGTGACCCCGCACTATGGCTACACCTTC	CASSLGEVTPHYGYTF
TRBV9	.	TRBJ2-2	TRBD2	TGTGCCAGCAGTGACCCGCGGGAGTCGGGCACCGGGGAGCTGTTTTTT	CASSDPRESGTGELFF
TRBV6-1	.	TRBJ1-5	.	TGTGCCAGCAGTCCAGGGACTGGTCAGCCCCAGCATTTT	CASSPGTGQPQHF
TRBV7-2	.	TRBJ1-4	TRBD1	TGTGCCAGCAGTTACCAGGGGGCAACTAATGAAAAACTGTTTTTT	CASSYQGATNEKLFF
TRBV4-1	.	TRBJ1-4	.	TGCGCCAGCAGCCAAGTTTGGACATCGGGGGAAAAACTGTTTTTT	CASSQVWTSGEKLFF
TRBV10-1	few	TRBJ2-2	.	TGCGCCATGCGTGGCACCGGGGAGCTGTTTTTT	CAMRGTGELFF
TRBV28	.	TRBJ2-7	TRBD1	TGTGCCAGCAGTCGAGACAGGGCCTACGAGCAGTACTTC	CASSRDRAYEQYF
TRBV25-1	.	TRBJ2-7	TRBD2	TGTGCCAGCAGCCTACTAGCGACTGGCGAGCAGTACTTC	CASSLLATGEQYF
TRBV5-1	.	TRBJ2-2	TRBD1	TGCGCCAGCAGCTTGGAGTCAGGGGGCACCGGGGAGCTGTTTTTT	CASSLESGGTGELFF
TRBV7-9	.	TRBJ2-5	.	TGTGCCAGCTCCGCGGACTCTGAAGAGACCCAGTACTTC	CASSADSEETQYF
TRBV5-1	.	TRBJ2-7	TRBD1	TGCGCCAGCAGCTACTCAGGGGGTATGCACGAGCAGTACTTC	CASSYSGGMHEQYF
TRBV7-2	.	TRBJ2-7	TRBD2	TGTGCCAGCAGCTTAGCGGGAGCGGGGACCTACGAGCAGTACTTC	CASSLAGAGTYEQYF
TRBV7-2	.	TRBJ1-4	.	TGTGCCAGCAGCCCGGAGGCAACTAATGAAAAACTGTTTTTT	CASSPEATNEKLFF
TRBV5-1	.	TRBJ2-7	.	TGCGCCAGCAGGATAGCGGCTACCTACGAGCAGTACTTC	CASRIAATYEQYF